Below, one T cell receptor beta chain is given with its context. Its matching antigen is unknown. Next came a second PCR, run for about 6 to 12 cycles, which used a sample-barcoded 5' primer along with a J-beta primer mix. Every cDNA molecule bore a tag from a template-switch adaptor containing 12 random nucleotides. Via MiXCR, TCRdb re-called the 5' RACE reads, giving one row per CDR3 protein. The data show over 1,500,000 distinct CDR3 sequences, 35% to 50% seen once. These data are taken from a study of blood T cells in healthy people across ages. The study's findings and limits: No one knew whether donors had CMV, which possibly confounded expanded clonotype changes.

With each sample, at least 6 micrograms of total RNA were extracted. V shed 10 bases and J shed 7 bases, with 13 bases lying between them. The CDR3 spans 12 residues. Germline V gives CDR1 SEHNR, CDR2 FQNEAQ (reference sequence). Sequencing was performed on blood. The clonotype originates from a human donor in good health. V gene TRBV7-9 combines with J gene TRBJ2-2, with a tentative D call TRBD1 (6 bases). The CDR3 DNA reads TGTGCCAACGTCCGGGGACACGGGGAGCTGTTTTTT. It specifies CANVRGHGELFF. The whole variable domain, filled in from reference TRBV7-9 and TRBJ2-2, reads DTGVSQNPRHKITKRGQNVTFRCDPISEHNRLYWYRQTLGQGPEFLTYFQNEAQLEKSRLLSDRFSAERPKGSFSTLEIQRTEQGDSAMYLCANVRGHGELFFGEGSRLTVL.